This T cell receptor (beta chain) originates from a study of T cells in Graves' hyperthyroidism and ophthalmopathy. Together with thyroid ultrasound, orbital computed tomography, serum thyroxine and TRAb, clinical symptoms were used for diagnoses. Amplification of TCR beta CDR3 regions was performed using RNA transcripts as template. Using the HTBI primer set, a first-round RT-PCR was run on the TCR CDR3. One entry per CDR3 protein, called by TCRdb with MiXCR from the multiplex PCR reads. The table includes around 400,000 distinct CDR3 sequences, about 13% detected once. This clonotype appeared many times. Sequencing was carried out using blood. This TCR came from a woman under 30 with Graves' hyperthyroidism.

The CDR3 nucleotides are TGTGCCAGCAGCCAAGGAGACGTGTCGCGGCCTGGCTACACCTTC. Residues: CASSQGDVSRPGYTF. This chain uses TRBV3-1 with TRBJ1-2; D gene ambiguous. Germline V CDR1 and CDR2: LGHDT, YNNKEL (reference sequence). This CDR3 contains 15 residues. V dropped 1 base and J dropped 7 bases, with 16 bases sitting between them. The full variable domain, with the rest looked up from reference TRBV3-1 and TRBJ1-2, is DTAVSQTPKYLVTQMGNDKSIKCEQNLGHDTMYWYKQDSKKFLKIMFSYNNKELIINETVPNRFSPKSPDKAHLNLHINSLELGDSAVYFCASSQGDVSRPGYTFGSGTRLTVV.